This T cell receptor beta chain stems from a study of cytomegalovirus exposure and HLA in healthy donors. Study-wide results and limits: Among TCR beta chains, those listed as cytomegalovirus-associated numbered over 150. CMV antigen specificity was confirmed in vitro for three CMV-associated chains. The finding came from a later analysis; first-cohort TCR clusters tended to co-occur in the roughly 120 validation repertoires.

This clone was detected once. The antigen remains unidentified. The assay was immunoSEQ multiplex PCR, and TCRdb's table has in-frame clones only and misses some. The table lists approximately 160,000 clones, more than 70% of them singletons. A roughly 120-subject validation cohort, separate from the roughly 680-subject first cohort, supplied the donors. The origin of this receptor is a man aged 25-45 years in good health and CMV-seropositive. Sequencing was done on a sample of PBMCs.

CDR3 residues: CASRETGFDSYEQYF. The DNA of the CDR3 is TGTGCCAGCAGGGAGACAGGATTTGACTCCTACGAGCAGTACTTC. The chain couples TRBV28 to TRBJ2-7; tentatively, D is TRBD1 (6 bases). The length of the CDR3 is 15 residues. Germline CDR1 MDHEN, CDR2 SYDVKM. Trimming took 6 bases from V and 0 from J, leaving 15 bases between them.